The entry below describes one TCR beta chain. The antigen is unknown. With survey level as its setting, the immunoSEQ assay was v3.0. Repertoires were generated with immunoSEQ multiplex PCR, while TCRdb's copy carries only in-frame clones and drops some. The sample consists of around 25,000 clones, about 87% of them appearing once. This record belongs to a study of long-term antiretroviral therapy in people with HIV. The wider study: When the earliest samples were collected, ART was typically delayed until CD4 counts fell. Study-level results: Repertoires with HIV possessed tighter CDR3 length spans than those of controls. Information on adherence to ART, viral resistance or therapy changes was unavailable. Blood obtained between the mid-2000s and the late 2010s may reflect older ART regimens.

This CDR3 spans 13 amino acids. Trimming cost V 1 base and J 6 bases, with 6 bases left between them. Per the germline V gene, CDR1 is MNHEY and CDR2 is SVGAGI. The V gene is TRBV6-5, the J gene TRBJ2-2; D is ambiguous. This specimen consisted of unsorted PBMCs, obtained 1.8 years before starting antiretroviral therapy. This TCR came from a man aged 50-59 years with HIV. The chain's CDR3 is CASSYLRSGELFF. In DNA, the CDR3 is TGTGCCAGCAGTTACTTGCGGTCCGGGGAGCTGTTTTTT.